This entry lists 5 T cell receptor beta chains sequenced from one sample in a study of beta chain features in type 1 diabetes listed by TCRdb under 2018. Findings and caveats that apply to the study as a whole: In all four CD4+ subsets, TCRB CDR3 length was moderately but significantly shorter in type 1 diabetes patients.

These receptors have no identified antigens. The library was made by the immunoSEQ multiplex PCR assay. The High Capacity cDNA Reverse Transcription Kit was used to reverse transcribe all of the isolated RNA, meaning that expressed TCRB transcripts were what got sequenced. Drawn from immuneACCESS, this table holds only the in-frame rearrangements with V and J called that TCRdb kept. Clones are partly lost; checked studies trace under half to an unresolved V gene and leave the rest unexplained. This sample comprises about 340,000 clones, roughly 14% of them detected only once. In total, the top ten clones hold nearly 0.015% of the sample. Sequences were obtained from naive CD4+ T cells from blood. This specimen's cell subset or site label, per the study, means: true naive CD4+ T cells. The receptor set was obtained from a woman between 18 and 29 years old with type 1 diabetes.

This rearrangement joins TRBV28 to TRBJ2-5; tentatively, D is TRBD2 (6 bases). The CDR3 is 13 residues long. Trimming cost V 6 bases and J 5 bases, with 13 bases left between them. The germline CDR1 and CDR2 sequences are MDHEN and SYDVKM. This chain's CDR3 is CASRPGGGETQYF. CDR3 bases: TGTGCCAGCAGGCCGGGTGGGGGGGAGACCCAGTACTTC.

This chain connects TRBV6-5 to TRBJ2-7, with TRBD2 identical over 7 bases. Germline CDR1 reads MNHEY; CDR2 reads SVGAGI. This CDR3 has 15 residues. J gave up 4 bases and V 0 bases, and 6 bases lay outside the gene matches. The CDR3 DNA sequence: TGTGCCAGCAGTTACTCGAGCGGCGGGGGTTACGAGCAGTACGTC. Protein product: CASSYSSGGGYEQYV.

The chain has TRBV4-1 and TRBJ2-1; D might be TRBD1 (5 bases). Germline CDR1 MGHRA, CDR2 YSYEKL. The CDR3 covers 14 residues. Between the trimmed V and J ends, which lost 6 bases and 8 bases, there was a span of 17 bases. CDR3 sequence (DNA): TGCGCCAGCAGATCAGGGCCTGTTGAAGATGAGCAGTTCTTC. Protein sequence: CASRSGPVEDEQFF.

The table lists this clone with a few counts. The chain has TRBV28 and TRBJ2-7; D call uncertain. The germline V and J ends were trimmed by 6 bases and 4 bases, with 13 bases remaining between them. The germline CDR1 and CDR2 sequences are MDHEN and SYDVKM. The length of the CDR3 is 13 residues. CDR3 sequence: CASRSPGRYEQYF. DNA of the CDR3: TGTGCCAGCAGGTCCCCAGGTAGATACGAGCAGTACTTC.

The rearrangement uses TRBV7-9 and TRBJ2-1; the D is unclear. The CDR3 sequence is 15 residues long. Germline V gene lookup returns CDR1 SEHNR and CDR2 FQNEAQ (reference sequence). V shed 5 bases and J shed 0 bases, with 11 bases lying between them. Here the CDR3 reads CASSQPGSSYNEQFF. The CDR3 DNA follows: TGTGCCAGCAGCCAACCCGGTAGCTCCTACAATGAGCAGTTCTTC.